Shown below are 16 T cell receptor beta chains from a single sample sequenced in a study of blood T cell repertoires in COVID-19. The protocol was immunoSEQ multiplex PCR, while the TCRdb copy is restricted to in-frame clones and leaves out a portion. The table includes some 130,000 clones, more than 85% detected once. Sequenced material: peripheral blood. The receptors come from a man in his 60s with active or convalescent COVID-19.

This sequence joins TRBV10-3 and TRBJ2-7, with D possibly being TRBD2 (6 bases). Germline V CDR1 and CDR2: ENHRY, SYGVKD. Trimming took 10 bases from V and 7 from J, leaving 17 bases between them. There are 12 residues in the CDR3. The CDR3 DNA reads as TGTGCCACGGGGGTTGATCGGGGGGAGCAGTACTTC. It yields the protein CATGVDRGEQYF.

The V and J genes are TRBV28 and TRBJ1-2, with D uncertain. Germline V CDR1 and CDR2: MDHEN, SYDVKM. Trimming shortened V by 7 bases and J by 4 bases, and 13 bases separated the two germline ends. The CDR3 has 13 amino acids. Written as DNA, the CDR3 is TGTGCCAGCACCGTACCCCGGGGCTATGGCTACACCTTC. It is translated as CASTVPRGYGYTF.

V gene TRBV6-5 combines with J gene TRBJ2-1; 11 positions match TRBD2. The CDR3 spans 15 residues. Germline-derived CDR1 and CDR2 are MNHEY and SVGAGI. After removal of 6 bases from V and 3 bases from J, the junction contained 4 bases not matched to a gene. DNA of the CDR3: TGTGCCAGCAGACTGGGGACTAGCGGCTACAATGAGCAGTTCTTC. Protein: CASRLGTSGYNEQFF.

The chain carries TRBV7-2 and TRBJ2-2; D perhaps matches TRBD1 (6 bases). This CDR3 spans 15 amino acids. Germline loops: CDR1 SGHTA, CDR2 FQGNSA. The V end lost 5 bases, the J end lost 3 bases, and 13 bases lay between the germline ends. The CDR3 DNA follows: TGTGCCAGCAGCCCCCAGTCAGGGGACACCGGGGAGCTGTTTTTT. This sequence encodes CASSPQSGDTGELFF. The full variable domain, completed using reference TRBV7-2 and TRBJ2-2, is GAGVSQSPSNKVTEKGKDVELRCDPISGHTALYWYRQSLGQGLEFLIYFQGNSAPDKSGLPSDRFSAERTGGSVSTLTIQRTQQEDSAVYLCASSPQSGDTGELFFGEGSRLTVL.

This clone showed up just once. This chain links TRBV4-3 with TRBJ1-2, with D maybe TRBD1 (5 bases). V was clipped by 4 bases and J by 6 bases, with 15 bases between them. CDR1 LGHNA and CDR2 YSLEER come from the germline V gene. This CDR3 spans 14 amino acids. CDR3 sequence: CASSLGRDSNGYTF. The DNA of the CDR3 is TGCGCCAGCAGCCTCGGAAGGGACTCTAATGGCTACACCTTC.

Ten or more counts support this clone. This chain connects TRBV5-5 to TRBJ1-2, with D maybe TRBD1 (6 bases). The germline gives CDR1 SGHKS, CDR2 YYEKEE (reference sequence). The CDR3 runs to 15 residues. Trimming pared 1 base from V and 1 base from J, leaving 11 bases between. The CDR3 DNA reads TGTGCCAGCAGCTTGAACACAGGGCTTAACTATGGCTACACCTTC. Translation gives CASSLNTGLNYGYTF. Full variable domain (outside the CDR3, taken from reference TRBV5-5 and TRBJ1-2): DAGVTQSPTHLIKTRGQQVTLRCSPISGHKSVSWYQQVLGQGPQFIFQYYEKEERGRGNFPDRFSARQFPNYSSELNVNALLLGDSALYLCASSLNTGLNYGYTFGSGTRLTVV.

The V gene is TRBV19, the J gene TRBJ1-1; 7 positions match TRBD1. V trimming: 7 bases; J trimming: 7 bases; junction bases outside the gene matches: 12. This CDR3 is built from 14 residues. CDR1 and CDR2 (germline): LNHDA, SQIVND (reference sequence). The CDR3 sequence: CASTSRQGRGEAFF. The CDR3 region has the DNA TGTGCCAGTACCTCACGACAGGGAAGGGGTGAAGCTTTCTTT. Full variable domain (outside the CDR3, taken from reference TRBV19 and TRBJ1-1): DGGITQSPKYLFRKEGQNVTLSCEQNLNHDAMYWYRQDPGQGLRLIYYSQIVNDFQKGDIAEGYSVSREKKESFPLTVTSAQKNPTAFYLCASTSRQGRGEAFFGQGTRLTVV.

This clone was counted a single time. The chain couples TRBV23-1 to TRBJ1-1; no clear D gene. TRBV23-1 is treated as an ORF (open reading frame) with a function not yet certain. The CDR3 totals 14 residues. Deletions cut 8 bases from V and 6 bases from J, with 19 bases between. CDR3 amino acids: CASAREQEGSEAFF. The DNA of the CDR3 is TGCGCCAGCGCCCGGGAGCAGGAAGGCTCTGAAGCTTTCTTT.

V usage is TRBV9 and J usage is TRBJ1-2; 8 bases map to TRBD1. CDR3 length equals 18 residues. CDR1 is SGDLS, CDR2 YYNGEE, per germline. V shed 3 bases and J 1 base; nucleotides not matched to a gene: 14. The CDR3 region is CASSEALGQDDFNYGYTF. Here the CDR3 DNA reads TGTGCCAGCAGCGAGGCACTGGGACAGGACGATTTTAACTATGGCTACACCTTC.

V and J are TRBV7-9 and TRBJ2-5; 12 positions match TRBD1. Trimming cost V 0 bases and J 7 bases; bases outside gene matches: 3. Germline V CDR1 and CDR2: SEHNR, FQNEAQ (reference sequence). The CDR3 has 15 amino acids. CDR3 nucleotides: TGTGCCAGCAGCTTAGCGGGACAGGGGGCCCTGACCCAGTACTTC. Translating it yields CASSLAGQGALTQYF.

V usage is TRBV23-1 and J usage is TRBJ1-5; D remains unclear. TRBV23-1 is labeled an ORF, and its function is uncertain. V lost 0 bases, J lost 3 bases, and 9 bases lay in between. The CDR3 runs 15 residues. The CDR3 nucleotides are TGCGCCAGCAGTCAATCGCAGACACACAATCAGCCCCAGCATTTT. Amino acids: CASSQSQTHNQPQHF.

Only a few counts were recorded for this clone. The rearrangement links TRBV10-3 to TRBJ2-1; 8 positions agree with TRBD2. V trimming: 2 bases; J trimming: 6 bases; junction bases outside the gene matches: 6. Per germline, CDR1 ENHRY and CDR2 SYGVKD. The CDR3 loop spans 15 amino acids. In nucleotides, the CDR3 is TGTGCCATCAGTGAGATGGGACTAGTGGTCAATGAGCAGTTCTTC. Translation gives CAISEMGLVVNEQFF.

DNA of the CDR3: TGTGCCAGCAGCTTATCCGGGACAGGGGGCGGCGGCTACACCTTC. Translating gives CASSLSGTGGGGYTF. This chain connects TRBV7-9 to TRBJ1-2; 12 bases match TRBD1. The trim removed 2 bases at V and 8 bases at J, leaving 6 bases unmatched. The CDR3 is 15 amino acids. CDR1 is SEHNR, CDR2 FQNEAQ, per germline (reference sequence).

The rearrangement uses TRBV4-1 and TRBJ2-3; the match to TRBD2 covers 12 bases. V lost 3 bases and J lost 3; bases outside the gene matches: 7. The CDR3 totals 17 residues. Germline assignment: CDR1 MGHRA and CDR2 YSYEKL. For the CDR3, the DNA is TGCGCCAGCAGCCAGGCTAGCGGGGGGGCCGGGACAGATACGCAGTATTTT. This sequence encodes CASSQASGGAGTDTQYF.

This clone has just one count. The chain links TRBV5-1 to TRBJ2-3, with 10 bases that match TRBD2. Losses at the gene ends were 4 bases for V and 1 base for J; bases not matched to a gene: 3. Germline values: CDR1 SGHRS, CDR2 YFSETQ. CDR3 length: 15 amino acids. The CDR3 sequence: CASSPTSGGTDTQYF. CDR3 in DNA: TGCGCCAGCAGCCCAACTAGCGGGGGCACAGATACGCAGTATTTT.

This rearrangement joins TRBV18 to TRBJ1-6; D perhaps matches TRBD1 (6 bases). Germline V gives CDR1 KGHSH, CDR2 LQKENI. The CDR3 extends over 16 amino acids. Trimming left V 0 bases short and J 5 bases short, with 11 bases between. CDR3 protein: CASSPPQGQNNSPLHF. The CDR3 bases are TGTGCCAGCTCACCACCGCAAGGACAGAATAATTCACCCCTCCACTTT.